This T cell receptor beta chain comes out of a study of shared clonotypes between healthy human individuals. Findings and caveats of the study: Naive CD4 clonotypes overlapped across a handful of donors at approximately 5.3%. Shared clonotypes across all four donors exceeded non-shared ones in generation probability. On the whole, naive subsets had larger estimated richness than memory subsets had.

For this clone: Its antigen is as yet unknown.

Trimming left V 1 base short and J 6 bases short, with 16 bases between. Germline CDR1 is SGHAT and CDR2 is FQNNGV. The CDR3 runs to 16 residues. The method was immunoSEQ multiplex PCR; TCRdb's version includes in-frame clones alone and lacks a portion of them. This sample yields under 1,100,000 clones, of which 75% to 85% are seen a single time; roughly 0.55% belongs to the top ten. The rearrangement joins TRBV11-2 to TRBJ2-1; D gene unclear. The source material was memory CD4+ T cells from PBMCs. The subset: CD45RA-negative fraction. The clonotype originates from a man aged 18 to 30 in good health. Some clones in this sample may be carry-over from other donors' samples. The CDR3 DNA follows: TGTGCCAGCAGCTTAGTCTGGCTAGTGGGGTCCAATGAGCAGTTCTTC. Amino acid sequence: CASSLVWLVGSNEQFF. The full variable domain, rest sourced from reference TRBV11-2 and TRBJ2-1, is EAGVAQSPRYKIIEKRQSVAFWCNPISGHATLYWYQQILGQGPKLLIQFQNNGVVDDSQLPKDRFSAERLKGVDSTLKIQPAKLEDSAVYLCASSLVWLVGSNEQFFGPGTRLTVL.